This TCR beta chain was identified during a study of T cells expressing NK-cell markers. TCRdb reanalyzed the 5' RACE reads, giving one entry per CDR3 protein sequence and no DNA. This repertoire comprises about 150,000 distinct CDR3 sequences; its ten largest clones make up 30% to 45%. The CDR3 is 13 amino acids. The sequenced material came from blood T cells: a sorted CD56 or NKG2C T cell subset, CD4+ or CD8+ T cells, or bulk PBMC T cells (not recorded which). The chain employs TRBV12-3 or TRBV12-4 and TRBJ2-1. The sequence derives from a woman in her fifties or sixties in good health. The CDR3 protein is CASRPSGNNEQFF.